These 15 T cell receptor beta chains came from one sample sequenced in a study of blood T cell repertoires in COVID-19. TCRdb's copy holds only in-frame clones and misses some; the assay was immunoSEQ multiplex PCR. The sample consists of 55,000 to 70,000 clones, 85% to 90% of them appearing once. Sequenced: peripheral blood. Source of these receptors: a woman aged 45-65 years with active or convalescent COVID-19.

The rearrangement links TRBV12-5 to TRBJ1-5; 10 bases match TRBD1. V lost 2 bases, J lost 6 bases, and 13 bases stayed unmatched. Looked up from germline, CDR1 is LGHNT and CDR2 is FRNRAP. This CDR3 has 18 residues. DNA for the CDR3: TGTGCTAGTGGTTTGAGGGGACAGGGGACGGCAATCGTTCAGCCCCAGCATTTT. It codes for CASGLRGQGTAIVQPQHF.

The chain has TRBV10-1 and TRBJ2-2; 9 nucleotides align to TRBD2. The length of the CDR3 is 14 residues. Per the germline V gene, CDR1 is WNHNN and CDR2 is SYGVQD (reference sequence). With 8 bases clipped from V and 5 bases from J, the junction kept 6 bases outside the gene matches. CDR3 in DNA: TGCGCCAGCGGACAGACTAGCGGTACCGGGGAGCTGTTTTTT. Amino acid sequence: CASGQTSGTGELFF.

The chain is built from TRBV6-1 and TRBJ2-7, with a weak D call TRBD1 (6 bases). Germline CDR1 and CDR2: MNHNS and SASEGT. V shed 6 bases and J shed 3 bases, with 9 bases lying between them. The CDR3 is 12 residues long. Here the CDR3 reads CASSPQGYEQYF. The DNA for the CDR3 is TGTGCCAGCAGCCCACAGGGCTACGAGCAGTACTTC.

This sequence joins TRBV5-1 and TRBJ2-5, with 7 bases fitting TRBD2. Germline V gene lookup returns CDR1 SGHRS and CDR2 YFSETQ. Trimming cost V 0 bases and J 5 bases; bases outside gene matches: 13. This CDR3 has 17 amino acids. For the CDR3, the DNA is TGCGCCAGCAGCTTGGTCTGGGGACTACAGCTAGAGGAGACCCAGTACTTC. Its translation: CASSLVWGLQLEETQYF.

The rearrangement joins TRBV7-9 to TRBJ1-2; possibly TRBD1 for D (6 bases). Trimming cost V 2 bases and J 5 bases, with 15 bases left between them. The CDR3 runs 15 residues. Germline CDR1 is SEHNR and CDR2 is FQNEAQ (reference sequence). The CDR3 DNA reads TGTGCCAGCAGCTTACTCTACAGGGAGAGGTATGGCTACACCTTC. It codes for CASSLLYRERYGYTF. The full variable domain, in which reference TRBV7-9 and TRBJ1-2 provide the parts outside the CDR3, is DTGVSQNPRHKITKRGQNVTFRCDPISEHNRLYWYRQTLGQGPEFLTYFQNEAQLEKSRLLSDRFSAERPKGSFSTLEIQRTEQGDSAMYLCASSLLYRERYGYTFGSGTRLTVV.

This chain connects TRBV28 to TRBJ2-2; D call uncertain. CDR1 and CDR2 from the germline V gene are MDHEN and SYDVKM. Trimming stripped 5 bases from V and 0 bases from J, with 13 bases between. The CDR3 has 16 residues. The CDR3 nucleotides are TGTGCCAGCAGTGCTCTCAGGTTCGCGAACACCGGGGAGCTGTTTTTT. It codes for CASSALRFANTGELFF.

Details on this clone: Different DNA sequences within this sample yield the same CDR3. This chain links TRBV28 with TRBJ2-7; 7 nucleotides agree with TRBD1. Germline V gene data show CDR1 as MDHEN and CDR2 as SYDVKM. The V segment lost 10 bases and the J segment 1 base; nucleotides outside the gene matches: 7. The CDR3 spans 13 residues. The CDR3 region is CAIGPGQSYEQYF. The DNA of the CDR3 is TGTGCCATTGGACCGGGACAGTCCTACGAGCAGTACTTC.

The V and J genes are TRBV11-1 and TRBJ2-7; a weak D match, TRBD1 (5 bases). The V end was cut by 1 base, the J end by 7 bases, with 8 bases between. The CDR3 contains 12 residues. The V gene's germline CDR1 is SGHAT and CDR2 FQDESV (reference sequence). CDR3 protein: CASSLGGREQYF. CDR3 nucleotides: TGTGCCAGCAGCTTAGGGGGCCGGGAGCAGTACTTC.

CDR3: CASSLTGQGKETQYF. The CDR3 nucleotides are TGTGCCAGCAGCTTAACGGGACAGGGAAAAGAGACCCAGTACTTC. This chain joins TRBV7-3 and TRBJ2-5, with 9 positions matching TRBD1. CDR1 and CDR2 (germline): SGHTA, FQGTGA. With 0 bases clipped from V and 3 bases from J, the junction kept 2 bases outside the gene matches. CDR3 size: 15 residues.

V usage is TRBV2 and J usage is TRBJ2-2; 14 nucleotides align to TRBD2. J was trimmed by 2 bases and V by 5 bases; bases with no gene match: 10. This CDR3 is 19 amino acids long. Germline CDR1 SNHLY, CDR2 FYNNEI. CDR3 nucleotides: TGTGCCAGCAGTCCGGGACTAGCGGGAGTATTTGCTAACACCGGGGAGCTGTTTTTT. Amino acid sequence: CASSPGLAGVFANTGELFF.

The count of this clone is one. The sample has other DNA sequences that encode this CDR3 too. This chain connects TRBV9 to TRBJ2-7; 7 bases agree with TRBD2. After removal of 3 bases from V and 0 bases from J, the junction contained 0 bases not matched to a gene. This CDR3 has 13 amino acids. Germline values: CDR1 SGDLS, CDR2 YYNGEE. The CDR3: CASSGGSSYEQYF. CDR3 nucleotides: TGTGCCAGCAGCGGCGGGAGCTCCTACGAGCAGTACTTC.

The genes are TRBV2 and TRBJ1-1, with D perhaps TRBD1 (6 bases). Germline V gene data show CDR1 as SNHLY and CDR2 as FYNNEI. This CDR3 is built from 14 residues. Trimming pared 3 bases from V and 3 bases from J, leaving 11 bases between. The CDR3 loop is CASSENRVHTEAFF. The CDR3, as DNA: TGTGCCAGCAGTGAGAACAGGGTTCACACTGAAGCTTTCTTT.

The chain has TRBV4-2 and TRBJ1-2; the match to TRBD1 covers 7 bases. V shed 6 bases, J shed 7 bases, and the junction held 11 bases outside the gene matches. This CDR3 has 14 residues. Germline lookup yields CDR1 LGHNA and CDR2 YNFKEQ. CDR3 nucleotide sequence: TGTGCCAGCAGAGGAGGGCAGGGGGTACGTGGCTACACCTTC. It codes for CASRGGQGVRGYTF.

This clone occurred once. The chain joins TRBV12-3 or TRBV12-4 to TRBJ2-1; no definite D call. The V end was cut by 5 bases, the J end by 10 bases, with 12 bases between. The CDR3 spans 12 residues. CDR3 sequence reads: CASSRPVEEQFF. The DNA for the CDR3 is TGTGCCAGCAGTCGCCCCGTAGAGGAGCAGTTCTTC.

This clone was seen a handful of times. The J gene is TRBJ1-1, the V gene TRBV3-1 (or the pseudogene TRBV3-2); 7 bases agree with TRBD1. Trimming took 5 bases from V and 1 from J; bases not matched to a gene: 4. The CDR3 length is 14 residues. Germline CDR1 and CDR2: LGHDT and YNNKEL (reference sequence). The CDR3 bases are TGTGCCAGCAGCTCACGACAGGGGAACACTGAAGCTTTCTTT. Its translation is CASSSRQGNTEAFF.